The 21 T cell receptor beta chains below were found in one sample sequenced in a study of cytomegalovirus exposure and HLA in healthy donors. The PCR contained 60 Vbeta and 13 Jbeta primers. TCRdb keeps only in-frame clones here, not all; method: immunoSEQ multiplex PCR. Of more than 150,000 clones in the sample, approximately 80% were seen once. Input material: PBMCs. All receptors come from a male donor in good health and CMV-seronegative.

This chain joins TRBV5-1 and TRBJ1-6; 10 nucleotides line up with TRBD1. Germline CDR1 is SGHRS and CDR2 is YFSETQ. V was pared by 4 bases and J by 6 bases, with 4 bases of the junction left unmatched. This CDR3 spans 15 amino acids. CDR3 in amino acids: CASSQDRGVNSPLHF. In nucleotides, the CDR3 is TGCGCCAGCAGCCAGGACAGGGGGGTTAATTCACCCCTCCACTTT. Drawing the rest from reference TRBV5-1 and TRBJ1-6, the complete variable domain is KAGVTQTPRYLIKTRGQQVTLSCSPISGHRSVSWYQQTPGQGLQFLFEYFSETQRNKGNFPGRFSGRQFSNSRSEMNVSTLELGDSALYLCASSQDRGVNSPLHFGNGTRLTVT.

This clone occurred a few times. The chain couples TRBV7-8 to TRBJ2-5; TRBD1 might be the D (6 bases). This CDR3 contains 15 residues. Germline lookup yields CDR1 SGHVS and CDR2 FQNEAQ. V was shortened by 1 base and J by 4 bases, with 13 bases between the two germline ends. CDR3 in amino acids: CASSLVVTGAETQYF. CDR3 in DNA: TGTGCCAGCAGCTTAGTTGTGACAGGTGCAGAGACCCAGTACTTC.

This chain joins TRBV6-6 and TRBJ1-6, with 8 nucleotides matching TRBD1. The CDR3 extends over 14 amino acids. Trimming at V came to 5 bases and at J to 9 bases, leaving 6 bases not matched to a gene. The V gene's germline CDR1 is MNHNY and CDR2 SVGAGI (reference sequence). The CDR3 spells CASSGQGSSSPLHF. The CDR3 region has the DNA TGTGCCAGCAGTGGACAGGGTAGCAGTTCACCCCTCCACTTT.

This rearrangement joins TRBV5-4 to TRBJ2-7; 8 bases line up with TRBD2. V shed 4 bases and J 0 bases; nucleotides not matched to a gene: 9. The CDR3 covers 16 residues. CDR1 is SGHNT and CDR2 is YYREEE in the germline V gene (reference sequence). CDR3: CASSPSLAGISYEQYF. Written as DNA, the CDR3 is TGTGCCAGCAGCCCATCTTTAGCGGGAATCTCCTACGAGCAGTACTTC.

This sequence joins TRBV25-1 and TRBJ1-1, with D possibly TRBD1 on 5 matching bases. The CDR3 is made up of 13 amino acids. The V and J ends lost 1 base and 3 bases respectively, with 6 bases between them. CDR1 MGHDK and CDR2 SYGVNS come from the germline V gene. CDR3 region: CASSEWGDTEAFF. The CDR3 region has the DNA TGTGCCAGCAGTGAATGGGGGGACACTGAAGCTTTCTTT.

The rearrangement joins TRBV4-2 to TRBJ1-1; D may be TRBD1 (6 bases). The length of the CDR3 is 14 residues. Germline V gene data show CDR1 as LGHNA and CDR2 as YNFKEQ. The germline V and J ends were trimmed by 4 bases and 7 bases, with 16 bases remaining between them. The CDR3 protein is CASSRTRTEGEAFF. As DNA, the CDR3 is TGTGCCAGCAGCCGCACCAGGACAGAAGGTGAAGCTTTCTTT.

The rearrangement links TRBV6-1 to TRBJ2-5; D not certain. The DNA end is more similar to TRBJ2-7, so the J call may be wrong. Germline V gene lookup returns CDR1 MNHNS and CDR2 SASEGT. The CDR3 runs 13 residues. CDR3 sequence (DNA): TGTGCCAGCAGCCTGGGCTCTGGGTCCGAGCAGTACTTC. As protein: CASSLGSGSEQYF.

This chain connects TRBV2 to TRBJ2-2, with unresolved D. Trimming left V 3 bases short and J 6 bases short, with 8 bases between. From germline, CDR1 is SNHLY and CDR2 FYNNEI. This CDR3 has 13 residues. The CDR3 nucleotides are TGTGCCAGCAGTGATCGGTTCGCCGGGGAGCTGTTTTTT. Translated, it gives CASSDRFAGELFF.

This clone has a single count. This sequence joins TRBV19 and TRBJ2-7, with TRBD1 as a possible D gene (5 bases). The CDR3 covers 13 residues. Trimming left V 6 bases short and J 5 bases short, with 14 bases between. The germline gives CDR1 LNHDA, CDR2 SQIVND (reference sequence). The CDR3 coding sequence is TGTGCCAGTAGGCCCCACCAGGGCGACGAGCAGTACTTC. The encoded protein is CASRPHQGDEQYF.

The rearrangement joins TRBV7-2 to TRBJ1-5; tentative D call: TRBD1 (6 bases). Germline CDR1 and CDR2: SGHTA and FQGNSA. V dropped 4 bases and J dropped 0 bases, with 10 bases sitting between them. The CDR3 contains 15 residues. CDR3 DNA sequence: TGTGCCAGCAGCTCACAGGGCTATAGCAATCAGCCCCAGCATTTT. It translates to CASSSQGYSNQPQHF.

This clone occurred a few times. The CDR3 region is CASSPGQGATEAFF. For the CDR3, the DNA is TGTGCCAGCAGTCCCGGACAGGGGGCCACTGAAGCTTTCTTT. The chain links TRBV27 to TRBJ1-1, with TRBD1 matching over 11 bases. Germline V gene lookup returns CDR1 MNHEY and CDR2 SMNVEV (reference sequence). CDR3 size: 14 residues. V was clipped by 5 bases and J by 4 bases; unmatched bases: 3.

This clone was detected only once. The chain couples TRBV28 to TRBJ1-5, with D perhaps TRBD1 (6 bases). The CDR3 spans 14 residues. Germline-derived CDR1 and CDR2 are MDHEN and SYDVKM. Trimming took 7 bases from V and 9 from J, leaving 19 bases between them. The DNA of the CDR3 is TGTGCCAGCACCTTTGACAGGACTTTTAGGCCCCAGCATTTT. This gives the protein CASTFDRTFRPQHF.

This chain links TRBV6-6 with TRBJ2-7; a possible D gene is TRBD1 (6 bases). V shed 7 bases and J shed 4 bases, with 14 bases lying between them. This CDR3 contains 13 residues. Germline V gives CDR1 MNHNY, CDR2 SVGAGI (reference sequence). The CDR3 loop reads CASTPGVSYEQYF. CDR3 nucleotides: TGTGCCAGCACCCCAGGGGTTTCTTACGAGCAGTACTTC.

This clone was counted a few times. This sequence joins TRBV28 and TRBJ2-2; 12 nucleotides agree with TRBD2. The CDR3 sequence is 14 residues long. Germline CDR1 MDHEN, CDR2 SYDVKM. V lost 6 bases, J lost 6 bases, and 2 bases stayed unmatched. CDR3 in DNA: TGTGCCAGCAGACTAGCGGGAGGACCCGGGGAGCTGTTTTTT. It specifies CASRLAGGPGELFF.

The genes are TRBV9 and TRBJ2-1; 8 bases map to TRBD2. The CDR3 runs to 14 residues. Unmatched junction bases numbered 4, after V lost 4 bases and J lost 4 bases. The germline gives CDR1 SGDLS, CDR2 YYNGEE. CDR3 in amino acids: CASSISGTYNEQFF. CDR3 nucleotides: TGTGCCAGCAGCATTAGCGGGACATACAATGAGCAGTTCTTC.

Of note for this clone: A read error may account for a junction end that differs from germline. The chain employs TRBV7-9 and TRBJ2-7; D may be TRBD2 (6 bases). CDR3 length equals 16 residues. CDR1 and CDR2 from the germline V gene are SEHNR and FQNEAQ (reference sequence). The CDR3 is CSSSKRGGETSYEQYF. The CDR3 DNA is TGTTCCAGCAGTAAAAGGGGAGGAGAAACCTCTTACGAGCAGTACTTC.

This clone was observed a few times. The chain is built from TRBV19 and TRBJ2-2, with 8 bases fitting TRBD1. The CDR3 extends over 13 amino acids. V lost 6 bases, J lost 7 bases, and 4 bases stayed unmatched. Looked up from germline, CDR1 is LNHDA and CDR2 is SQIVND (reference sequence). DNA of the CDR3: TGTGCCAGTAGGCAGGGGGCGTACGGGGAGCTGTTTTTT. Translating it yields CASRQGAYGELFF.

CDR3 sequence: CASSQIPGDYYEQYF. CDR3 coding DNA: TGTGCCAGCAGCCAAATTCCCGGAGATTACTACGAGCAGTACTTC. The chain recombines TRBV14 with TRBJ2-7; D remains ambiguous. This CDR3 spans 15 amino acids. Trimming pared 2 bases from V and 3 bases from J, leaving 14 bases between. CDR1 and CDR2 from the germline V gene are SGHDN and FVKESK.

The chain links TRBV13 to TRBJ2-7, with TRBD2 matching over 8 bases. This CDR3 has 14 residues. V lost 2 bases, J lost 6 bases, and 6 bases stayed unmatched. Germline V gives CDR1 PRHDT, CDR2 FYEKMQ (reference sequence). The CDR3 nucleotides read TGTGCCAGCAGCTTATTCACCGGGGGGGTCGAGCAGTACTTC. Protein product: CASSLFTGGVEQYF.

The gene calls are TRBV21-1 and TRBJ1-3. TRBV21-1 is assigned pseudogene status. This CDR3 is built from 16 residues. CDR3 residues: CASPKEVGGRGNTIYF. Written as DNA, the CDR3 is TGTGCCAGCCCTAAGGAGGTCGGTGGTCGAGGAAACACCATATATTTT.

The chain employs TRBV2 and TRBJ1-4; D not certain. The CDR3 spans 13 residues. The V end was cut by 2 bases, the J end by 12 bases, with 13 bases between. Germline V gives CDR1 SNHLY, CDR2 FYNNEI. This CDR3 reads CASSEQVEVELFF. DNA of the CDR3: TGTGCCAGCAGTGAACAGGTGGAGGTAGAACTGTTTTTT.